The 2 T cell receptor beta chains in this list originate from one sample, sequenced in a study of CXCR3-negative and CXCR3-positive naive CD8 T cells. Study-level findings and limits: TRB CDR3s were more hydrophobic in CXCR3-positive than in CXCR3-negative naive cells.

UMI labels and 5' RACE were used to prepare the TRB cDNA libraries. TCRdb reprocessed the 5' RACE reads and keeps a single row for each CDR3 protein, giving no DNA. The sample table sets out about 56,000 distinct CDR3 sequences. The antigens for these receptors are not known. The sequenced sample consisted of naive CXCR3+ CD8+ T cells from blood. Stated subset: CD45RO-CCR7+CD27+CD95- naive CD8+ T cells expressing CXCR3 (TNR3+). These TCRs come from a human donor in good health. Some clones in this sample may be carry-over from other donors' samples.

This chain joins TRBV7-8 and TRBJ2-3; TCRdb returns TRBD2, unconfirmable since there is no DNA. Germline V lookup: CDR1 SGHVS, CDR2 FQNEAQ. The CDR3 totals 15 residues. The CDR3 here is CASSLGLGRTDTQYF.

This chain uses TRBV9 with TRBJ1-4. Germline CDR1 reads SGDLS; CDR2 reads YYNGEE. The CDR3 spans 14 residues. The CDR3 here is CASSVGTTNEKLFF.